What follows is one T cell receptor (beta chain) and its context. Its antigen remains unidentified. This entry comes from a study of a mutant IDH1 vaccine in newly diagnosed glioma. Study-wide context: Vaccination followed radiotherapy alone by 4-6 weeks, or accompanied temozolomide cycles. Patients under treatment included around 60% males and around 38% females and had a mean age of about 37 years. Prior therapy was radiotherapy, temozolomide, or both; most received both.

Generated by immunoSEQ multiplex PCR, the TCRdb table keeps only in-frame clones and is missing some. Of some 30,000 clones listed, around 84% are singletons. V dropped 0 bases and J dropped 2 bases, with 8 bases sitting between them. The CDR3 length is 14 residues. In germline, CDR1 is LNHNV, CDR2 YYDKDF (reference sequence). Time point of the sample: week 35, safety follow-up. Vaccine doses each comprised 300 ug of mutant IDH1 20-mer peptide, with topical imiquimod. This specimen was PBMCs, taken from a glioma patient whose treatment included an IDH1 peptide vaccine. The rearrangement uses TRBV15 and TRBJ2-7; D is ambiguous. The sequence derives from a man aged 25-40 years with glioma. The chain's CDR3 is CATSRDSRAYEQYF. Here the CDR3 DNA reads TGTGCCACCAGCAGAGATTCCCGGGCCTACGAGCAGTACTTC.